Listed here are 23 T cell receptor beta chains from one sample, sequenced in a study of T cells in Graves' hyperthyroidism and ophthalmopathy. Amplified TCR beta CDR3 regions derived from RNA transcripts. The primer set for the first-round RT-PCR of the TCR CDR3 was HTBI. Each CDR3 protein gets one entry after TCRdb re-called the multiplex PCR reads with MiXCR. This sample has fewer than 800,000 distinct CDR3 sequences; about a sixth occur once, and the top ten carry roughly 8%. Sample: blood. These receptor sequences come from a man aged 18 to 30 with Graves' hyperthyroidism.

This clonotype has just a few counts. J is TRBJ2-3 and V is TRBV12-3 or TRBV12-4; D unclear. CDR3 size: 15 residues. The germline V and J ends were trimmed by 1 base and 3 bases, with 11 bases remaining between them. The CDR3 is CASSLVVKVTDTQYF. The CDR3 nucleotides read TGTGCCAGCAGTTTAGTCGTTAAGGTTACAGATACGCAGTATTTT.

This clonotype occurred a few times. The V call is TRBV9, the J call TRBJ2-1, with a possible D match to TRBD1 (5 bases). The CDR3 consists of 15 residues. In germline, CDR1 is SGDLS, CDR2 YYNGEE. V lost 0 bases and J 7 bases, leaving 14 bases between the germline ends. CDR3 bases: TGTGCCAGCAGCGTAGCCCGGGCAGGGATGAATGAGCAGTTCTTC. It encodes CASSVARAGMNEQFF.

This clonotype has a handful of counts. The chain links TRBV15 to TRBJ2-1; D may be TRBD2 (5 bases). Germline assignment: CDR1 LNHNV and CDR2 YYDKDF (reference sequence). The CDR3 length is 15 residues. V was clipped by 2 bases and J by 1 base, with 9 bases between them. The DNA of the CDR3 is TGTGCCACCAGCAGATGGACGGGATCCTACAATGAGCAGTTCTTC. This encodes CATSRWTGSYNEQFF.

Ten or more counts support this clonotype. DNA of the CDR3: TGTGCCAGCAGTCCAGGACCTCACGAGCAGTACTTC. Translated, it gives CASSPGPHEQYF. The gene calls are TRBV6-1 and TRBJ2-7; unclear D gene. The CDR3 runs 12 residues. V was trimmed by 5 bases and J by 5 bases, leaving 10 bases between them. CDR1 and CDR2 (germline): MNHNS, SASEGT.

Turning to this clonotype: The junction and the germline gene differ at one end; a read error may be behind it. The chain has TRBV30 and TRBJ2-7; D is ambiguous. The CDR3 contains 12 residues. Germline assignment: CDR1 GTSNPN and CDR2 SVGIG (reference sequence). The CDR3 here is CAWSVFAYEQHF. The CDR3 DNA reads TGTGCCTGGAGTGTTTTCGCCTACGAGCAGCACTTC.

This clonotype has just a few counts. This chain joins TRBV7-2 and TRBJ2-3; D is uncertain. Germline lookup yields CDR1 SGHTA and CDR2 FQGNSA. This CDR3 region has 18 residues. V gave up 5 bases and J gave up 2 bases, with 23 bases separating them. The chain's CDR3 is CASSPRSWSASITDTQYF. The CDR3 nucleotides read TGTGCCAGCAGCCCCCGGTCGTGGAGCGCTTCAATCACAGATACGCAGTATTTT.

This clonotype was seen a single time. This chain joins TRBV25-1 and TRBJ2-2; the D gene is possibly TRBD2 (6 bases). Germline assignment: CDR1 MGHDK and CDR2 SYGVNS. The CDR3 has 16 amino acids. Trimming removed 2 bases from V and 9 bases from J, with 19 bases in between. CDR3 residues: CASSEAQGSGGRELFF. CDR3 sequence (DNA): TGTGCCAGCAGTGAAGCCCAGGGTAGCGGTGGCAGGGAGCTGTTTTTT.

The chain joins TRBV15 to TRBJ1-1, with D perhaps matching TRBD1 (5 bases). The CDR3 is made up of 15 amino acids. The germline V gene has CDR1 LNHNV and CDR2 YYDKDF (reference sequence). V was cut by 2 bases and J by 0 bases, with 10 bases left in between. The CDR3 reads CATSRSRTMNTEAFF. The CDR3 region has the DNA TGTGCCACCAGCAGATCCAGGACAATGAACACTGAAGCTTTCTTT.

This clonotype showed up just once. A much larger clonotype is one base distant, so this may be a read error. The genes are TRBV18 and TRBJ2-7; D perhaps matches TRBD2 (7 bases). Germline V CDR1 and CDR2: KGHSH, LQKENI. This CDR3 spans 18 amino acids. The CDR3 DNA reads as TGTGCCAGCTCCCCTCGGGGGGCAGCTCAACCCATCTCCTGCGAGCAGTACTTC. Translating it yields CASSPRGAAQPISCEQYF. The variable domain in full, completed from reference TRBV18 and TRBJ2-7, reads NAGVMQNPRHLVRRRGQEARLRCSPMKGHSHVYWYRQLPEEGLKFMVYLQKENIIDESGMPKERFSAEFPKEGPSILRIQQVVRGDSAAYFCASSPRGAAQPISCEQYFGPGTRLTVT.

In its sample, this clonotype was seen a few times. This chain uses TRBV12-3 or TRBV12-4 with TRBJ2-3; D perhaps matches TRBD2 (6 bases). The CDR3 covers 14 residues. The V end lost 3 bases, the J end lost 3 bases, and 10 bases lay between the germline ends. CDR3 coding DNA: TGTGCCAGCAGTTTCTACGGGGGAACAGATACGCAGTATTTT. Protein sequence: CASSFYGGTDTQYF.

In this sample, this clonotype turned up many times. This sequence joins TRBV20-1 and TRBJ2-7; a possible D gene is TRBD1 (6 bases). Trimming removed 3 bases at V and 3 bases at J, with 9 bases between. The CDR3 runs 12 residues. Germline V CDR1 and CDR2: DFQATT, SNEGSKA (reference sequence). This chain's CDR3 is CSASGQIYEQYF. DNA of the CDR3: TGCAGTGCTAGCGGACAGATCTACGAGCAGTACTTC.

This clonotype was found a few times. The chain recombines TRBV28 with TRBJ2-1, with a weak D call TRBD1 (6 bases). With 3 bases removed from V and 8 bases from J, the gap between germline ends came to 14 bases. CDR1 and CDR2 from the germline V gene are MDHEN and SYDVKM. The CDR3 totals 14 residues. The CDR3, as DNA: TGTGCCAGCAGTTTTCATGTGTCAGGGGATGAGCAGTTCTTC. Amino acids: CASSFHVSGDEQFF.

This clonotype was seen repeatedly, ten times or more. The CDR3 sequence is CASRGQGGRTEAFF. CDR3 nucleotide sequence: TGTGCCAGCAGGGGACAGGGGGGTCGCACTGAAGCTTTCTTT. The chain uses TRBV2 and TRBJ1-1; TRBD1 matches 11 bases. The CDR3 contains 14 residues. Per germline, CDR1 SNHLY and CDR2 FYNNEI. V was clipped by 6 bases and J by 4 bases; unmatched bases: 4.

This chain uses TRBV29-1 with TRBJ2-1; D gene ambiguous. The V gene's germline CDR1 is SQVTM and CDR2 ANQGSEA. The V end was cut by 4 bases, the J end by 1 base, with 8 bases between. The CDR3 spans 13 residues. This CDR3 reads CSVANVSYNEQFF. CDR3 nucleotide sequence: TGCAGCGTTGCTAATGTATCCTACAATGAGCAGTTCTTC.

This clonotype has a handful of counts. This sequence joins TRBV18 and TRBJ1-5; weak D call: TRBD1 (5 bases). The V end was cut by 3 bases, the J end by 2 bases, with 14 bases between. The CDR3 contains 16 residues. Germline V gene data show CDR1 as KGHSH and CDR2 as LQKENI. In DNA form, the CDR3 reads TGTGCCAGCTCACCCCGAGGGGCGGGTGGCAATCAGCCCCAGCATTTT. The encoded protein is CASSPRGAGGNQPQHF.

CDR3 DNA sequence: TGTGCCAGCAGCTTATTCGCCGGGACAGGAAACACCATATATTTT. It is translated as CASSLFAGTGNTIYF. This chain uses TRBV7-6 with TRBJ1-3, with D perhaps TRBD1 (6 bases). The CDR3 sequence is 15 residues long. V dropped 2 bases and J dropped 4 bases, with 12 bases sitting between them. The germline CDR1 and CDR2 sequences are SGHVS and FNYEAQ.

This clonotype was found a few times. The chain is built from TRBV28 and TRBJ2-7, with D perhaps matching TRBD1 or TRBD2 (5 bases each). The V and J ends lost 6 bases and 4 bases respectively, with 13 bases between them. This CDR3 spans 13 amino acids. Germline V gene sequence: CDR1 MDHEN, CDR2 SYDVKM. The CDR3 DNA is TGTGCCAGCAGCTCCCTGGGGGAATACGAGCAGTACTTC. Translating it yields CASSSLGEYEQYF.

The V call is TRBV4-1, the J call TRBJ1-5, with no clear D. The CDR3 has 15 amino acids. V lost 3 bases, J lost 0 bases, and 9 bases lay in between. Germline lookup yields CDR1 MGHRA and CDR2 YSYEKL. The CDR3, as DNA: TGCGCCAGCAGCCAGAGGACTGCTAGCAATCAGCCCCAGCATTTT. Translated: CASSQRTASNQPQHF.

This clonotype was seen many times. The chain carries TRBV28 and TRBJ2-7, with D tentatively TRBD1 or TRBD2 (7 bases each). CDR1 MDHEN and CDR2 SYDVKM come from the germline V gene. This CDR3 has 15 amino acids. Trimming removed 6 bases from V and 0 bases from J, with 15 bases in between. CDR3 bases: TGTGCCAGCAGGGAAGGGAGGGGGCTCTCCTACGAGCAGTACTTC. Its translation is CASREGRGLSYEQYF.

This clonotype has at least ten counts. The chain recombines TRBV28 with TRBJ1-1, with D perhaps matching TRBD1 (6 bases). The germline V gene has CDR1 MDHEN and CDR2 SYDVKM. Deletions cut 4 bases from V and 5 bases from J, with 17 bases between. CDR3 length: 15 residues. The CDR3 loop is CASSSPGGPGTEAFF. The CDR3 nucleotides are TGTGCCAGCAGTTCCCCCGGGGGGCCGGGGACTGAAGCTTTCTTT.

A few counts support this clonotype. The chain links TRBV20-1 to TRBJ2-1; 7 bases align to TRBD2. V trimming: 6 bases; J trimming: 3 bases; junction bases outside the gene matches: 11. The germline CDR1 and CDR2 sequences are DFQATT and SNEGSKA (reference sequence). This CDR3 is built from 15 residues. The DNA of the CDR3 is TGCAGTGCCAGGAGCGACGCGGGAGTCTACAATGAGCAGTTCTTC. Translation: CSARSDAGVYNEQFF.

This clonotype was observed at least ten times. This chain joins TRBV18 and TRBJ1-5, with D unresolved. CDR1 is KGHSH, CDR2 LQKENI, per germline. V was shortened by 4 bases and J by 1 base, with 11 bases between the two germline ends. The CDR3 covers 15 residues. CDR3 sequence reads: CASSHWTVSNQPQHF. CDR3 DNA: TGTGCCAGCTCACACTGGACGGTAAGCAATCAGCCCCAGCATTTT.

The chain couples TRBV18 to TRBJ2-1; unclear D gene. The V and J ends lost 2 bases and 9 bases respectively, with 5 bases between them. Germline values: CDR1 KGHSH, CDR2 LQKENI. The CDR3 length is 11 residues. The CDR3 coding sequence is TGTGCCAGCTCACCAGGGTCTGAGCAGTTCTTC. It codes for CASSPGSEQFF.